Shown below are 21 T cell receptor beta chains from a single sample sequenced in a study of OX40 agonist ivuxolimab in advanced cancers. Only in-frame clones appear in the TCRdb table, and some are missing; sequencing was by immunoSEQ multiplex PCR. Among some 63,000 clones listed, 80% to 90% were seen once. The specimen was CD4+ or CD8+ T cells sorted from blood, collected in a trial of the OX40 agonist ivuxolimab. The receptors originated from an adult with an advanced solid tumor such as melanoma, head and neck, liver or kidney cancer.

This rearrangement joins TRBV10-3 to TRBJ1-1, with D maybe TRBD1 (5 bases). Germline-derived CDR1 and CDR2 are ENHRY and SYGVKD. This CDR3 has 14 amino acids. Trimming stripped 7 bases from V and 5 bases from J, with 17 bases between. The CDR3 DNA sequence: TGTGCCATCACCCTTGCCAGGGACGGGACTGAAGCTTTCTTT. Amino acid sequence: CAITLARDGTEAFF.

This clone was picked up one time. The chain has TRBV29-1 and TRBJ1-1; D is ambiguous. CDR1 and CDR2 from the germline V gene are SQVTM and ANQGSEA. V was clipped by 4 bases and J by 5 bases, with 8 bases between them. CDR3 length: 11 amino acids. CDR3 bases: TGCAGCGTTGTACAAGGTACTGAAGCTTTCTTT. It codes for CSVVQGTEAFF. Using reference TRBV29-1 and TRBJ1-1 for the parts outside the CDR3, the full variable domain is SAVISQKPSRDICQRGTSLTIQCQVDSQVTMMFWYRQQPGQSLTLIATANQGSEATYESGFVIDKFPISRPNLTFSTLTVSNMSPEDSSIYLCSVVQGTEAFFGQGTRLTVV.

On this clone: Sequence at one end of the junction differs from germline and may be a read error. The chain joins TRBV6-1 to TRBJ2-7, with D perhaps being TRBD1 or TRBD2 (6 bases each). The CDR3 contains 13 residues. Germline values: CDR1 MNHNS, CDR2 SASEGT. The CDR3 loop is CAGSEGGRYEQYF. DNA for the CDR3: TGTGCCGGCAGTGAAGGGGGGAGGTACGAGCAGTACTTC.

The chain is built from TRBV7-9 and TRBJ1-5; 10 bases align to TRBD1. Germline CDR1 is SEHNR and CDR2 is FQNEAQ (reference sequence). This CDR3 region has 17 residues. V was clipped by 1 base and J by 2 bases; unmatched bases: 5. The CDR3 sequence is CASSLGQGAMGNQPQHF. The CDR3 DNA follows: TGTGCCAGCAGCTTAGGACAGGGGGCGATGGGCAATCAGCCCCAGCATTTT.

The rearrangement joins TRBV27 to TRBJ2-7; D may be TRBD2 (6 bases). The CDR3 contains 14 residues. Germline CDR1 and CDR2: MNHEY and SMNVEV (reference sequence). V lost 5 bases to trimming and J lost 4 bases, with 15 bases between them. The CDR3 DNA reads as TGTGCCAGCAGTCAGACCGGGAGAACGTACGAGCAGTACTTC. Amino acid sequence: CASSQTGRTYEQYF.

The chain joins TRBV7-9 to TRBJ2-7; D uncertain. Germline CDR1 and CDR2: SEHNR and FQNEAQ (reference sequence). V lost 5 bases to trimming and J lost 7 bases, with 12 bases between them. The CDR3 totals 12 residues. The CDR3 region is CASSIMSGEQYF. Here the CDR3 DNA reads TGTGCCAGCAGCATCATGTCCGGAGAGCAGTACTTC.

The chain combines TRBV27 with TRBJ1-5; 9 bases map to TRBD1. The V gene end was trimmed by 3 bases and the J gene end by 9 bases; junction bases not matched to a gene: 6. Germline V gene sequence: CDR1 MNHEY, CDR2 SMNVEV (reference sequence). The CDR3 loop spans 14 amino acids. CDR3 residues: CASSLGQGVGPQHF. The CDR3 region has the DNA TGTGCCAGCAGTTTGGGACAGGGAGTGGGGCCCCAGCATTTT.

The CDR3 is CASSPSRTGSVFLEQYF. Here the CDR3 DNA reads TGTGCCAGCAGTCCATCGAGGACAGGTAGCGTTTTTCTCGAGCAGTACTTC. The J gene is TRBJ2-7, the V gene TRBV27, with 7 bases aligning to TRBD1. The germline CDR1 and CDR2 sequences are MNHEY and SMNVEV (reference sequence). This CDR3 region has 17 residues. Trimming at V came to 5 bases and at J to 6 bases, leaving 19 bases not matched to a gene.

The V gene is TRBV27, the J gene TRBJ2-7; D unresolved. Germline V gene lookup returns CDR1 MNHEY and CDR2 SMNVEV (reference sequence). CDR3 length equals 14 residues. V gave up 0 bases and J gave up 1 base, with 7 bases separating them. The CDR3 here is CASSLSAVSYEQYF. CDR3 sequence (DNA): TGTGCCAGCAGTTTATCGGCGGTGTCCTACGAGCAGTACTTC.

The V call is TRBV19, the J call TRBJ1-1; weak D call: TRBD1 (6 bases). CDR3 length: 16 amino acids. Between the trimmed V and J ends, which lost 5 bases and 6 bases, there was a span of 22 bases. CDR1 LNHDA and CDR2 SQIVND come from the germline V gene (reference sequence). DNA for the CDR3: TGTGCCAGTAGTTGGGGTAACAGGGCAGGGAGTGCTGAAGCTTTCTTT. It yields the protein CASSWGNRAGSAEAFF. The entire variable domain, with the rest obtained from reference TRBV19 and TRBJ1-1, is as follows: DGGITQSPKYLFRKEGQNVTLSCEQNLNHDAMYWYRQDPGQGLRLIYYSQIVNDFQKGDIAEGYSVSREKKESFPLTVTSAQKNPTAFYLCASSWGNRAGSAEAFFGQGTRLTVV.

The rearrangement joins TRBV19 to TRBJ2-3, with D unclear. Germline V gene sequence: CDR1 LNHDA, CDR2 SQIVND (reference sequence). The germline V and J ends were trimmed by 2 bases and 3 bases, with 6 bases remaining between them. The CDR3 is made up of 13 amino acids. Here the CDR3 reads CASSIIGTDTQYF. CDR3 coding DNA: TGTGCCAGTAGTATAATCGGAACAGATACGCAGTATTTT.

The V call is TRBV19, the J call TRBJ2-5, with TRBD1 as a possible D gene (6 bases). Trimming left V 6 bases short and J 2 bases short, with 10 bases between. CDR3 length: 13 amino acids. The V gene's germline CDR1 is LNHDA and CDR2 SQIVND (reference sequence). CDR3 nucleotides: TGTGCCAGTAGCAGGGGACATCAAGAGACCCAGTACTTC. Translated, it gives CASSRGHQETQYF.

This clone was counted once. The chain couples TRBV27 to TRBJ1-1; a possible D gene is TRBD1 (5 bases). The CDR3 has 13 amino acids. Germline V gives CDR1 MNHEY, CDR2 SMNVEV (reference sequence). Trimming removed 2 bases from V and 8 bases from J, with 12 bases in between. CDR3 DNA sequence: TGTGCCAGCAGTTTAAGAAAGGGGTGGGAAGCTTTCTTT. Translating gives CASSLRKGWEAFF.

This clone has a handful of counts. The chain is built from TRBV27 and TRBJ2-7; D unclear. Germline V gives CDR1 MNHEY, CDR2 SMNVEV (reference sequence). This CDR3 has 13 residues. Trimming removed 4 bases from V and 4 bases from J, with 11 bases in between. CDR3 region: CASSYQVNYEQYF. CDR3 DNA: TGTGCCAGCAGTTACCAAGTGAATTACGAGCAGTACTTC.

The chain is built from TRBV27 and TRBJ2-7; the match to TRBD1 covers 8 bases. This CDR3 region has 13 residues. V shed 6 bases, J shed 3 bases, and the junction held 4 bases outside the gene matches. CDR1 is MNHEY, CDR2 SMNVEV, per germline (reference sequence). The CDR3 DNA follows: TGTGCCAGCAGCACCGGGACAGGCTACGAGCAGTACTTC. Encoded protein: CASSTGTGYEQYF.

The chain couples TRBV10-1 to TRBJ1-1, with a possible D match to TRBD1 (5 bases). V gave up 2 bases and J gave up 7 bases, with 11 bases separating them. The CDR3 runs 13 residues. The germline V gene has CDR1 WNHNN and CDR2 SYGVQD (reference sequence). The CDR3 loop is CASSETGGFEAFF. In DNA, the CDR3 is TGCGCCAGCAGTGAGACAGGAGGATTTGAAGCTTTCTTT.

The chain uses TRBV7-9 and TRBJ1-5, with D uncertain. With 1 base removed from V and 3 bases from J, the gap between germline ends came to 10 bases. Germline loops: CDR1 SEHNR, CDR2 FQNEAQ (reference sequence). CDR3 length: 15 residues. DNA of the CDR3: TGTGCCAGCAGCTTAGAGACCGAACTCAATCAGCCCCAGCATTTT. Translated: CASSLETELNQPQHF.

This chain connects TRBV9 to TRBJ1-1, with no clear D. CDR1 is SGDLS and CDR2 is YYNGEE in the germline V gene. This CDR3 is 14 amino acids long. The V end lost 0 bases, the J end lost 6 bases, and 12 bases lay between the germline ends. The CDR3 DNA is TGTGCCAGCAGCGTAGTCGCTGATCTCTCTGAAGCTTTCTTT. This sequence encodes CASSVVADLSEAFF. Supplemented by reference TRBV9 and TRBJ1-1, the full variable domain reads DSGVTQTPKHLITATGQRVTLRCSPRSGDLSVYWYQQSLDQGLQFLIQYYNGEERAKGNILERFSAQQFPDLHSELNLSSLELGDSALYFCASSVVADLSEAFFGQGTRLTVV.

The chain combines TRBV14 with TRBJ1-1; tentatively, D is TRBD1 (5 bases). V lost 0 bases to trimming and J lost 4 bases, with 12 bases between them. Germline V gives CDR1 SGHDN, CDR2 FVKESK. The length of the CDR3 is 15 residues. CDR3 bases: TGTGCCAGCAGCCAAGACGGGACCTGGAGCACTGAAGCTTTCTTT. It translates to CASSQDGTWSTEAFF.

J is TRBJ2-7 and V is TRBV10-1; D unclear. The germline CDR1 and CDR2 sequences are WNHNN and SYGVQD (reference sequence). Trimming shortened V by 3 bases and J by 0 bases, and 6 bases separated the two germline ends. The CDR3 totals 13 residues. The CDR3 coding sequence is TGCGCCAGCAGTGAATACAACTCCTACGAGCAGTACTTC. Its protein is CASSEYNSYEQYF.

This clone was detected once. V is TRBV7-2 and J is TRBJ2-3; D remains ambiguous. V was pared by 3 bases and J by 1 base, with 8 bases between. The germline V gene has CDR1 SGHTA and CDR2 FQGNSA. The CDR3 extends over 14 amino acids. The CDR3 coding sequence is TGTGCCAGCAGCTTTCGATTGGGCACAGATACGCAGTATTTT. As protein: CASSFRLGTDTQYF.